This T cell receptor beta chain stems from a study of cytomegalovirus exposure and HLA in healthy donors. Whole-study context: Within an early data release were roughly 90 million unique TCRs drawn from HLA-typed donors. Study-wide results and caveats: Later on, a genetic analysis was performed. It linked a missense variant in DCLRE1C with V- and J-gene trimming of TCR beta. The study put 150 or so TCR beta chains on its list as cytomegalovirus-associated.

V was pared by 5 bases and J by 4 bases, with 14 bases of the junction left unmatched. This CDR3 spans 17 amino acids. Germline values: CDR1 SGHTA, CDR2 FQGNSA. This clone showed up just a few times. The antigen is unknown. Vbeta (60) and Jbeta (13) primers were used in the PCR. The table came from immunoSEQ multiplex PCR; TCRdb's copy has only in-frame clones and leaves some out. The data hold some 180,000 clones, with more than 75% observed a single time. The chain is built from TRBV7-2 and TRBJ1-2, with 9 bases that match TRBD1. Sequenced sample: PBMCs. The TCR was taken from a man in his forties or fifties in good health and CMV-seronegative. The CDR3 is CASSPVPGQGGGYGYTF. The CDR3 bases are TGTGCCAGCAGCCCCGTCCCGGGACAGGGCGGGGGCTATGGCTACACCTTC.